This TCR beta chain was retrieved from a study of blood T cell repertoires in COVID-19. A Seattle source enrolled patients during active infection and followed them longitudinally. Assay used: immunoSEQ multiplex PCR; TCRdb lists only in-frame clones, some missing. The sample holds roughly 140,000 clones, 80% to 90% seen once. Germline V lookup: CDR1 SEHNR, CDR2 FQNEAQ (reference sequence). CDR3 length equals 15 residues. Trimming removed 5 bases at V and 4 bases at J, with 18 bases between. The chain recombines TRBV7-9 with TRBJ2-7; D perhaps matches TRBD1 (5 bases). The clonotype comes from an older woman with COVID-19, enrolled during active disease. Sequenced: peripheral blood. The CDR3 region has the DNA TGTGCCAGCAGCCCCGGAGACAGATTACCTTACGAGCAGTACTTC. It translates to CASSPGDRLPYEQYF.